This section outlines one T cell receptor (beta chain) sequence together with its context. A much larger clone lies a single base off, so this may be a read error. It was across several immunoSEQ plates that each subset's genomic DNA was evenly split. Researchers sequenced unsorted PBMC DNA using ten immunoSEQ deep assay plates. The table came from immunoSEQ multiplex PCR; TCRdb's copy has only in-frame clones and leaves some out. This sample yields 450,000 to 600,000 clones, of which about 80% are seen a single time; about 12% belongs to the top ten. Germline lookup yields CDR1 MNHNS and CDR2 SASEGT. Trimming removed 7 bases at V and 1 base at J, with 9 bases between. The CDR3 length is 13 residues. These data originate in a study of shared clonotypes between healthy human individuals.

The sequence was obtained from a woman in her thirties or forties in good health. Some clones in this sample may be carry-over from other donors' samples. This rearrangement joins TRBV6-1 to TRBJ2-3; D unclear. The sample comprised PBMCs. The CDR3 is CASKPSGTDTQYF. The CDR3 DNA sequence: TGTGCCAGCAAACCCTCTGGCACAGATACGCAGTATTTT.